The 19 T cell receptor beta chains listed next were all sequenced from one sample in a study of T cells after yellow fever vaccination. TCRdb processed the 5' RACE reads anew with MiXCR; each CDR3 protein has one entry. The sample consists of about 220,000 distinct CDR3 sequences, roughly 6.3% of them appearing once. Source: CD4+ T cells sorted from PBMCs, taken on the day of the yellow fever booster vaccination. All receptors derive from a young man who received the YFV17D yellow fever vaccine.

This clonotype has only a few counts. The V call is TRBV7-2, the J call TRBJ2-5; D remains ambiguous. Trimming took 2 bases from V and 2 from J, leaving 21 bases between them. The germline V gene has CDR1 SGHTA and CDR2 FQGNSA. The CDR3 has 18 amino acids. The CDR3 here is CASSLSVVGSPDQETQYF. CDR3 in DNA: TGTGCCAGCAGCTTATCGGTCGTGGGGTCTCCCGATCAAGAGACCCAGTACTTC.

Worth noting for this clonotype: This could be a read error, since a much larger clone is one nucleotide away. The chain recombines TRBV12-3 or TRBV12-4 with TRBJ2-5; perhaps TRBD2 as D (5 bases). The CDR3 runs to 13 residues. CDR3 in amino acids: CASSLDRGENQYF. The CDR3 region has the DNA TGTGCCAGCAGTTTGGACCGTGGGGAGAACCAGTACTTC.

This clonotype appeared many times. The chain couples TRBV10-3 to TRBJ2-7; TRBD1 matches 11 bases. The CDR3 has 16 amino acids. V lost 0 bases to trimming and J lost 6 bases; unmatched junction nucleotides: 7. Germline V gene data show CDR1 as ENHRY and CDR2 as SYGVKD. CDR3: CAISESGRTGGPEQYF. CDR3 sequence (DNA): TGTGCCATCAGTGAGTCGGGCAGGACAGGGGGCCCCGAGCAGTACTTC.

This clonotype was observed a few times. J is TRBJ1-2 and V is TRBV11-2; D not certain. The V end was cut by 1 base, the J end by 8 bases, with 26 bases between. The germline gives CDR1 SGHAT, CDR2 FQNNGV. CDR3 length: 18 amino acids. The CDR3 loop reads CASSLVASGSVMMWGYTF. The CDR3 DNA reads as TGTGCCAGCAGCTTAGTAGCGTCGGGGAGTGTTATGATGTGGGGCTACACCTTC. Drawing the rest from reference TRBV11-2 and TRBJ1-2, the complete variable domain is EAGVAQSPRYKIIEKRQSVAFWCNPISGHATLYWYQQILGQGPKLLIQFQNNGVVDDSQLPKDRFSAERLKGVDSTLKIQPAKLEDSAVYLCASSLVASGSVMMWGYTFGSGTRLTVV.

As regards this clonotype: Likely a read error: the CDR3 ends without its conserved phenylalanine or tryptophan. The genes are TRBV7-6 and TRBJ2-3; possibly TRBD1 for D (5 bases). The CDR3 has 15 amino acids. The germline V and J ends were trimmed by 1 base and 6 bases, with 14 bases remaining between them. Germline CDR1 and CDR2: SGHVS and FNYEAQ. The CDR3 nucleotides read TGTGCCAGCAGCTTAGGGGGCCATTCGATCGATACGCAGTATCTT. It codes for CASSLGGHSIDTQYL.

The chain carries TRBV11-2 and TRBJ2-5; 12 bases line up with TRBD2. The V segment lost 2 bases and the J segment 6 bases; nucleotides outside the gene matches: 4. CDR1 SGHAT and CDR2 FQNNGV come from the germline V gene. CDR3 length equals 15 residues. The CDR3, as DNA: TGTGCCAGCAGCTTACTAGCGGGAGGGCCTAAGACCCAGTACTTC. Its translation: CASSLLAGGPKTQYF.

J is TRBJ2-7 and V is TRBV20-1, with D possibly matching TRBD1 (6 bases). The CDR3 contains 12 residues. Between the trimmed V and J ends, which lost 3 bases and 2 bases, there was a span of 8 bases. From germline, CDR1 is DFQATT and CDR2 SNEGSKA (reference sequence). The CDR3 nucleotides are TGCAGTGCTAGTGACAGGCCCTACGAGCAGTACTTC. Amino acid sequence: CSASDRPYEQYF.

This chain connects TRBV6-2 or TRBV6-3 to TRBJ2-6; no firm D call. The CDR3 has 19 residues. V was shortened by 4 bases and J by 0 bases, with 19 bases between the two germline ends. Germline loops: CDR1 MNHEY, CDR2 SVGEGT. The CDR3: CASSSGLGPLSSGANVLTF. The DNA for the CDR3 is TGTGCCAGCAGTTCCGGGTTAGGACCGCTTAGCTCTGGGGCCAACGTCCTGACTTTC.

The chain employs TRBV5-1 and TRBJ1-2, with 7 bases that match TRBD1. The germline CDR1 and CDR2 sequences are SGHRS and YFSETQ. Germline trimming cut 4 bases from V and 8 bases from J; bases unmatched to any gene: 14. The CDR3 loop spans 15 amino acids. The CDR3 spells CASSLGQDLPRGYTF. The CDR3 DNA sequence: TGCGCCAGCAGCCTAGGACAGGATCTCCCACGGGGCTACACCTTC.

V usage is TRBV4-3 and J usage is TRBJ2-1; 11 bases are shared with TRBD2. Trimming removed 4 bases from V and 8 bases from J; junction bases left unmatched: 10. CDR1 and CDR2 (germline): LGHNA, YSLEER. This CDR3 comprises 16 residues. This chain's CDR3 is CASSPGGLAGGYEQFF. The CDR3, as DNA: TGCGCCAGCAGCCCCGGGGGGCTAGCGGGAGGTTATGAGCAGTTCTTC.

This clonotype was seen a few times. The chain combines TRBV5-4 with TRBJ2-7; TRBD1 aligns across 8 bases. CDR1 is SGHNT, CDR2 YYREEE, per germline (reference sequence). V shed 0 bases, J shed 3 bases, and the junction held 5 bases outside the gene matches. This CDR3 comprises 15 residues. CDR3 loop: CASSLGAGTGYEQYF. For the CDR3, the DNA is TGTGCCAGCAGCTTGGGGGCCGGGACAGGCTACGAGCAGTACTTC. The full variable domain, with the rest looked up from reference TRBV5-4 and TRBJ2-7, is ETGVTQSPTHLIKTRGQQVTLRCSSQSGHNTVSWYQQALGQGPQFIFQYYREEENGRGNFPPRFSGLQFPNYSSELNVNALELDDSALYLCASSLGAGTGYEQYFGPGTRLTVT.

This clonotype was found many times. This CDR3 is CASSRTEYGYTF. The CDR3 nucleotides read TGTGCCAGTAGTAGGACGGAATATGGCTACACCTTC. The chain joins TRBV19 to TRBJ1-2, with D unclear. Germline loops: CDR1 LNHDA, CDR2 SQIVND (reference sequence). The CDR3 is 12 residues long. V shed 4 bases and J shed 5 bases, with 8 bases lying between them.

In this sample, this clonotype turned up many times. V is TRBV5-1 and J is TRBJ2-3; 10 bases line up with TRBD2. Per germline, CDR1 SGHRS and CDR2 YFSETQ. Trimming took 6 bases from V and 6 from J; bases not matched to a gene: 10. CDR3 length equals 15 residues. CDR3 loop: CASTEAGGIFDTQYF. CDR3 sequence (DNA): TGCGCCAGCACCGAAGCGGGAGGGATTTTTGATACGCAGTATTTT.

The V call is TRBV27, the J call TRBJ2-5, with D possibly being TRBD1 (5 bases). V was cut by 5 bases and J by 7 bases, with 11 bases left in between. CDR1 is MNHEY and CDR2 is SMNVEV in the germline V gene (reference sequence). CDR3 length: 12 amino acids. CDR3 sequence reads: CASSGFQGTQYF. The CDR3 region has the DNA TGTGCCAGCAGTGGCTTCCAGGGGACCCAGTACTTC.

This clonotype was counted only a few times. The chain is built from TRBV7-2 and TRBJ2-7; 7 positions match TRBD1. CDR3 size: 15 residues. Germline V gene lookup returns CDR1 SGHTA and CDR2 FQGNSA. Trimming removed 5 bases from V and 2 bases from J; junction bases left unmatched: 9. The CDR3 DNA is TGTGCCAGCAGCATAGGCCCAGGGGGACCCTACGAGCAGTACTTC. It translates to CASSIGPGGPYEQYF. The full variable domain, its missing parts supplied by reference TRBV7-2 and TRBJ2-7, is GAGVSQSPSNKVTEKGKDVELRCDPISGHTALYWYRQSLGQGLEFLIYFQGNSAPDKSGLPSDRFSAERTGGSVSTLTIQRTQQEDSAVYLCASSIGPGGPYEQYFGPGTRLTVT.

The chain couples TRBV18 to TRBJ1-3; 7 bases are a match to TRBD1. The CDR3 loop spans 16 amino acids. Germline V gene data show CDR1 as KGHSH and CDR2 as LQKENI. V shed 6 bases, J shed 0 bases, and the junction held 8 bases outside the gene matches. The CDR3, as DNA: TGTGCCAGCTCGGCCGGGACAGCGAGCTCTGGAAACACCATATATTTT. Encoded protein: CASSAGTASSGNTIYF.

This clonotype appeared many times. The chain has TRBV20-1 and TRBJ2-7; 7 bases map to TRBD2. Per germline, CDR1 DFQATT and CDR2 SNEGSKA (reference sequence). This CDR3 is built from 14 residues. V gave up 0 bases and J gave up 6 bases; unmatched junction bases: 8. This chain's CDR3 is CSARDGAGGIEQYF. CDR3 DNA sequence: TGCAGTGCTAGAGATGGTGCCGGGGGGATCGAGCAGTACTTC.

CDR3 DNA: TGTGCCAGTAGTATCTCCCGGGGGACGATTGACTATGGCTACACCTTC. Translation: CASSISRGTIDYGYTF. The V gene is TRBV19, the J gene TRBJ1-2; D is perhaps TRBD1 (5 bases). The germline V gene has CDR1 LNHDA and CDR2 SQIVND (reference sequence). V shed 3 bases and J shed 3 bases, with 17 bases lying between them. The CDR3 contains 16 residues.

The genes are TRBV10-2 and TRBJ2-7; D perhaps matches TRBD1 (5 bases). Germline assignment: CDR1 WSHSY and CDR2 SAAADI. This CDR3 spans 13 amino acids. Between the trimmed V and J ends, which lost 7 bases and 4 bases, there was a span of 14 bases. CDR3 sequence: CASTGQGDYEQYF. The CDR3 bases are TGCGCCAGCACAGGTCAGGGTGATTACGAGCAGTACTTC.